The text below deals with one T cell receptor beta chain. The source of the sample is a study of blood T cells in healthy people across ages. Together with a sample-barcoded 5' primer, a J-beta primer mix was included in a second PCR lasting about 7 to 11 cycles. TCRdb passed the 5' RACE reads through MiXCR, listing each CDR3 protein once. The data contain about 540,000 distinct CDR3 sequences, approximately 25% of them seen just once; the ten biggest clones take up 8.7%. This same sample was also part of a study on T cells of mothers and their children.

The sequencing input was blood. The receptor's source is a boy aged 5-17 years in good health.

CDR3 DNA sequence: TGTGCCAGCAGCTTGGGAGCGGCAGGGGGCAATGAGCAGTTCTTC. This encodes CASSLGAAGGNEQFF. The rearrangement joins TRBV5-5 to TRBJ2-1; 7 nucleotides match TRBD1. Germline CDR1 and CDR2: SGHKS and YYEKEE (reference sequence). The CDR3 runs 15 residues. The V segment lost 0 bases and the J segment 6 bases; nucleotides outside the gene matches: 6.